This TCR beta chain was sequenced for a study of OX40 agonist ivuxolimab in advanced cancers. Study details: Every 2 weeks, ivuxolimab was infused into the patients intravenously at between 0.01 and 10 mg/kg.

CDR1 is KGHSH and CDR2 is LQKENI in the germline V gene. The ends were cut back, 4 bases at V and 5 bases at J, with 14 bases in the middle. The CDR3 sequence is 14 residues long. Produced via immunoSEQ multiplex PCR; TCRdb's table is partial and in-frame only. The repertoire consists of tens of thousands of clones, with around four fifths occurring once and the leading ten covering around 2.9%. The sample was CD4+ or CD8+ T cells sorted from blood, taken in a trial of the OX40 agonist ivuxolimab. This receptor was taken from an adult with an advanced solid tumor such as melanoma, head and neck, liver or kidney cancer. This chain connects TRBV18 to TRBJ1-2, with D possibly TRBD1 on 5 matching bases. CDR3 coding DNA: TGTGCCAGCTCACGTGACACCCAGGGATATGGCTACACCTTC. Protein product: CASSRDTQGYGYTF.